This T cell receptor beta chain was observed in a study of technical replicates of blood from a few donors. V lost 5 bases, J lost 2 bases, and 19 bases lay in between. Germline values: CDR1 SEHNR, CDR2 FQNEAQ (reference sequence). This CDR3 has 16 amino acids. Assay used: immunoSEQ multiplex PCR; TCRdb lists only in-frame clones, some missing. The data contain 70,000 to 75,000 clones, 85% to 95% of them singletons. Source material: T cells isolated from PBMCs. This TCR came from a human donor in good health. The J gene is TRBJ2-7, the V gene TRBV7-9; D call uncertain. DNA for the CDR3: TGTGCCAGCAGCCCCACCTCCTCAACAGATGCCTACGAGCAGTACTTC. This translates into CASSPTSSTDAYEQYF.